The clone carrying this T cell receptor beta chain was recorded many times. Its target is not known. The V end was cut by 3 bases, the J end by 7 bases, with 9 bases between. Germline-derived CDR1 and CDR2 are SGHVS and FNYEAQ. The CDR3 contains 13 residues. The sample comes from a study of early T cells in non-severe SARS-CoV-2 infection. Across the whole study: Investigators sequenced bulk RNA drawn from unsorted whole blood, and chains remained unpaired.

Individual cDNA molecules received unique molecular identifiers. TCRdb re-analysed the 5' RACE reads in MiXCR, keeping a single row per CDR3 protein. The repertoire consists of approximately 71,000 distinct CDR3 sequences, with 9.5% to 15% occurring once and the leading ten covering approximately 5%. Study-wide results and caveats: Reliance on VDJdb matching favored anti-spike CD8 responses; private and CD4 specificities were missed.

This clonotype originated in an adult who was a healthcare worker with PCR-confirmed SARS-CoV-2 infection or an uninfected control (not recorded which). Material: whole blood. The chain has TRBV7-6 and TRBJ2-2; D not certain. The CDR3 nucleotides read TGTGCCAGCAGCTTGTTGGAATACGGGGAGCTGTTTTTT. Encoded protein: CASSLLEYGELFF.